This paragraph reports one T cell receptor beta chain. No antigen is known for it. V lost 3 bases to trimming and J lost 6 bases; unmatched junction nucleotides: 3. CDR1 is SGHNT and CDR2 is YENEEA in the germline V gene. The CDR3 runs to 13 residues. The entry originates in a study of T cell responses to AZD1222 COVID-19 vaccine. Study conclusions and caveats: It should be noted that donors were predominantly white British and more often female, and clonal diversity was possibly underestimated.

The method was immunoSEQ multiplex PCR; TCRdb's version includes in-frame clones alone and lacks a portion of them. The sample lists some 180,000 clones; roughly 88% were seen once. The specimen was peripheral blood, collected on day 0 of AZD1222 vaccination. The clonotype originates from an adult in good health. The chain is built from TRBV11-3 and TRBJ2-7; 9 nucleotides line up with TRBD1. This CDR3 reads CASSLGQGPEQYF. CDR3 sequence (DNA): TGTGCCAGCAGCTTGGGACAGGGCCCCGAGCAGTACTTC.